The 20 T cell receptor beta chains below come from one sample, sequenced in a study of sequential checkpoint blockade in melanoma. Treatment reported: randomized to nivolumab then ipilimumab (arm A) or the reverse (arm B). Data came from immunoSEQ multiplex PCR; TCRdb stores just in-frame clones and leaves some out. This sample has about 1,700 clones, with 20% to 25% found just once. The input for sequencing was tumor tissue (inferred from file names), taken from a patient given nivolumab and ipilimumab in sequence. Every receptor here comes from a human donor with melanoma.

By sample fraction, this clone is medium-sized. Its ends do not fully match the called genes, so a read error is possible. The gene calls are TRBV6-4 and TRBJ2-1; the D is unclear. The germline CDR1 and CDR2 sequences are MRHNA and SNTAGT. The CDR3 runs 11 residues. The CDR3 nucleotides read TGTGCCATCAGTGTTGGCAATGAGCAGTTCTTC. Translating gives CAISVGNEQFF.

The rearrangement uses TRBV30 and TRBJ2-2; D is unclear. CDR1 and CDR2 (germline): GTSNPN, SVGIG (reference sequence). CDR3 length equals 12 residues. Trimming left V 2 bases short and J 9 bases short, with 10 bases between. CDR3 region: CAWSPSARELFF. The CDR3 DNA reads TGTGCCTGGAGTCCCAGCGCCCGGGAGCTGTTTTTT.

This chain links TRBV18 with TRBJ2-4; TRBD1 or TRBD2 may be the D gene (5 bases each). This CDR3 is 18 amino acids long. V lost 2 bases, J lost 0 bases, and 17 bases lay in between. CDR1 and CDR2 (germline): KGHSH, LQKENI. CDR3 nucleotide sequence: TGTGCCAGCTCACCAGGGTTAGAAACAGGACTAGCCAAAAACATTCAGTACTTC. Encoded protein: CASSPGLETGLAKNIQYF.

This clone was seen a handful of times. The V and J genes are TRBV6-7 and TRBJ2-7, with a weak D call TRBD1 (6 bases). TRBV6-7 is given ORF status, its function remaining uncertain. CDR3 length equals 12 residues. Trimming removed 11 bases at V and 4 bases at J, with 15 bases between. CDR3 DNA sequence: TGTGCCCACCGGGGCAGGGGTTACGAGCAGTACTTC. This gives the protein CAHRGRGYEQYF.

The sample holds a few counts of this clone. The rearrangement joins TRBV6-1 to TRBJ2-7, with unresolved D. Germline V CDR1 and CDR2: MNHNS, SASEGT. The CDR3 has 12 residues. V was shortened by 0 bases and J by 7 bases, with 7 bases between the two germline ends. The CDR3 DNA sequence: TGTGCCAGCAGTGAAGCAGGACGGGAGCAGTACTTC. Its translation: CASSEAGREQYF.

This clone came up a few times. This sequence joins TRBV6-1 and TRBJ2-3; D is possibly TRBD1 (5 bases). The CDR3 loop spans 18 amino acids. Germline assignment: CDR1 MNHNS and CDR2 SASEGT. The V gene lost 0 bases and the J gene lost 8 bases, with 24 bases spanning the gap. CDR3 residues: CASSEARQGSLPLGTQYF. CDR3 DNA sequence: TGTGCCAGCAGTGAAGCGAGGCAGGGTTCTCTCCCCTTGGGTACGCAGTATTTT.

This clone ranks as large. The V call is TRBV6-8, the J call TRBJ2-5, with D tentatively TRBD1 or TRBD2 (6 bases each). V dropped 6 bases and J dropped 5 bases, with 16 bases sitting between them. The CDR3 runs to 14 residues. Per the germline V gene, CDR1 is MNHGY and CDR2 is SAAAGT. The CDR3 sequence is CASRHAQGRETQYF. The DNA for the CDR3 is TGTGCCAGCAGACACGCCCAGGGGAGGGAGACCCAGTACTTC.

The chain carries TRBV29-1 and TRBJ2-3, with unresolved D. Germline CDR1 and CDR2: SQVTM and ANQGSEA. This CDR3 comprises 15 residues. The V end was cut by 0 bases, the J end by 7 bases, with 17 bases between. For the CDR3, the DNA is TGCAGCGTTGAAGATCAAACCACCCACACCTATACGCAGTATTTT. It codes for CSVEDQTTHTYTQYF.

CDR3 nucleotides: TGTGCCAGCAGTTACAGGGGGTTGGACACTGAAGCTTTCTTT. It yields the protein CASSYRGLDTEAFF. The chain couples TRBV6-8 to TRBJ1-1; possible D gene TRBD1, 6 bases. With 2 bases removed from V and 3 bases from J, the gap between germline ends came to 10 bases. Germline CDR1 and CDR2: MNHGY and SAAAGT. The CDR3 length is 14 residues.

The chain couples TRBV7-7 to TRBJ2-2; weak D call: TRBD2 (6 bases). From germline, CDR1 is SSHAT and CDR2 FNYEAQ (reference sequence). CDR3 length: 17 residues. V was trimmed by 3 bases and J by 1 base, leaving 15 bases between them. CDR3 nucleotide sequence: TGTGCCAGCAGCTTGGAAGGACGACTAGAGAACACCGGGGAGCTGTTTTTT. Translation gives CASSLEGRLENTGELFF.

The gene calls are TRBV30 and TRBJ2-2; D ambiguous. This CDR3 region has 15 residues. The germline CDR1 and CDR2 sequences are GTSNPN and SVGIG (reference sequence). Trimming shortened V by 0 bases and J by 5 bases, and 13 bases separated the two germline ends. CDR3 sequence reads: CAWSVGSGHTGELFF. The CDR3 nucleotides read TGTGCCTGGAGTGTAGGGTCCGGGCATACCGGGGAGCTGTTTTTT. Drawing the rest from reference TRBV30 and TRBJ2-2, the complete variable domain is SQTIHQWPATLVQPVGSPLSLECTVEGTSNPNLYWYRQAAGRGLQLLFYSVGIGQISSEVPQNLSASRPQDRQFILSSKKLLLSDSGFYLCAWSVGSGHTGELFFGEGSRLTVL.

This clone has more than one count but fewer than ten. This chain connects TRBV10-3 to TRBJ1-6; D not resolved. Germline V gives CDR1 ENHRY, CDR2 SYGVKD. The CDR3 is 16 residues long. The V end lost 0 bases, the J end lost 5 bases, and 11 bases lay between the germline ends. CDR3 nucleotide sequence: TGTGCCATCAGTGAGTCCCAGGTCACGAATAATTCACCCCTCCACTTT. Residues: CAISESQVTNNSPLHF.

By share of the sample, this clone is medium-sized. The rearrangement links TRBV9 to TRBJ2-1; the D is unclear. Germline V gives CDR1 SGDLS, CDR2 YYNGEE. CDR3 length: 14 residues. Trimming took 4 bases from V and 6 from J, leaving 14 bases between them. This chain's CDR3 is CASSPSEELNEQFF. DNA for the CDR3: TGTGCCAGCAGCCCCTCCGAAGAACTCAATGAGCAGTTCTTC.

This clone appeared once. The chain employs TRBV19 and TRBJ2-2; 7 bases are a match to TRBD2. V was clipped by 4 bases and J by 5 bases; unmatched bases: 7. Per germline, CDR1 LNHDA and CDR2 SQIVND (reference sequence). This CDR3 is built from 15 residues. The CDR3 DNA sequence: TGTGCCAGTAGTACCGGACTAGGATCGACCGGGGAGCTGTTTTTT. Translation gives CASSTGLGSTGELFF.

CDR3: CASSQGNQETQYF. The CDR3 DNA follows: TGTGCCAGCTCCCAGGGAAACCAAGAGACCCAGTACTTC. The genes are TRBV18 and TRBJ2-5; D is perhaps TRBD1 (5 bases). This CDR3 has 13 residues. Germline V CDR1 and CDR2: KGHSH, LQKENI. V was shortened by 6 bases and J by 0 bases, with 8 bases between the two germline ends.

This clone was seen a few times. DNA for the CDR3: TGTGCCAGTAGGTCCCCGGAAAAACTGTTTTTT. Amino acid sequence: CASRSPEKLFF. V gene TRBV19 combines with J gene TRBJ1-4, with D unresolved. V gave up 6 bases and J gave up 8 bases, with 7 bases separating them. The CDR3 runs to 11 residues. The germline V gene has CDR1 LNHDA and CDR2 SQIVND (reference sequence). Full variable domain (outside the CDR3, taken from reference TRBV19 and TRBJ1-4): DGGITQSPKYLFRKEGQNVTLSCEQNLNHDAMYWYRQDPGQGLRLIYYSQIVNDFQKGDIAEGYSVSREKKESFPLTVTSAQKNPTAFYLCASRSPEKLFFGSGTQLSVL.

The chain couples TRBV10-2 to TRBJ2-7; no reliable D call. The germline V gene has CDR1 WSHSY and CDR2 SAAADI. V was trimmed by 3 bases and J by 2 bases, leaving 11 bases between them. This CDR3 is 14 amino acids long. The CDR3 here is CASSEKGLTYEQYF. DNA of the CDR3: TGCGCCAGCAGTGAAAAGGGCCTTACCTACGAGCAGTACTTC.

The chain carries TRBV4-1 and TRBJ1-4; D is perhaps TRBD1 (6 bases). This CDR3 spans 12 amino acids. CDR1 is MGHRA and CDR2 is YSYEKL in the germline V gene. V shed 4 bases and J shed 15 bases, with 15 bases lying between them. CDR3 in amino acids: CASSRSGDGVFF. The DNA for the CDR3 is TGCGCCAGCAGCCGCTCAGGGGATGGGGTGTTTTTT.

Only a few counts were recorded for this clone. The DNA for the CDR3 is TGTGCCAGCAGTTCCTCATCAACCTACGAGCAGTACTTC. It specifies CASSSSSTYEQYF. V and J are TRBV6-8 and TRBJ2-7, with D unclear. The length of the CDR3 is 13 residues. Deletions cut 4 bases from V and 2 bases from J, with 9 bases between. Germline V gives CDR1 MNHGY, CDR2 SAAAGT.

This clone was seen more than once but under ten times. The chain carries TRBV6-8 and TRBJ2-7; D remains ambiguous. The germline gives CDR1 MNHGY, CDR2 SAAAGT. V lost 5 bases, J lost 7 bases, and 21 bases lay in between. The CDR3 covers 15 residues. DNA of the CDR3: TGTGCCAGCAGTACGCGATATCCCCAAACTGGGGAGCAGTACTTC. Residues: CASSTRYPQTGEQYF.